Listed below are T cell receptor beta chains from one sample, sequenced in a study of blood T cell repertoires in COVID-19. Data came from immunoSEQ multiplex PCR; TCRdb stores just in-frame clones and leaves some out. This table has tens of thousands of clones, approximately 88% appearing once. Material for sequencing was peripheral blood. The receptors were gathered from a man aged 50 to 60 with active COVID-19. The CDR3 runs from the conserved cysteine through the conserved F or W. Expanded clones get a size class; other rows say once, few or many, or leave the size out.

CDR3 protein | V gene | clone size | J gene
CASSPQGYNEQFF | TRBV5-4 | . | TRBJ2-1
CASKLPWLNTGELFF | TRBV10-1 | . | TRBJ2-2
CASSKESVSERGGTGELFF | TRBV21-1 | . | TRBJ2-2
CASSFSGVNTGELFF | TRBV6-2/TRBV6-3 | . | TRBJ2-2
CASSLEDSYNEQFF | TRBV5-1 | . | TRBJ2-1
CASSKTGGGDTEAFF | TRBV9 | . | TRBJ1-1
CASTGTVGEQYF | TRBV2 | . | TRBJ2-7
CATSRTSVDTQYF | TRBV15 | . | TRBJ2-3
CASSPPGTLGGSYEQYF | TRBV7-9 | . | TRBJ2-7
CASAIGLPLRNEQYF | TRBV27 | . | TRBJ2-7
CASSRGTAYGYTF | TRBV6-5 | . | TRBJ1-2
CASSATRAGELFF | TRBV6-4 | . | TRBJ2-2
CASSPAARANNYGYTF | TRBV3-1/TRBV3-2 | . | TRBJ1-2
CASSSGVGGAYEQYF | TRBV5-4 | few | TRBJ2-7
CASSPRSLSSSYEQYF | TRBV18 | . | TRBJ2-7
CASSDYRVVNTEAFF | TRBV10-2 | . | TRBJ1-1
CASSINGPQVYEQYF | TRBV19 | . | TRBJ2-7
CASSLGEVTDTQYF | TRBV5-1 | once | TRBJ2-3
CASSYSAGGTEAFF | TRBV6-2/TRBV6-3 | . | TRBJ1-1
CASSYPSGGLYNEQFF | TRBV6-2/TRBV6-3 | once | TRBJ2-1
CASSLLGRGSDTQYF | TRBV5-1 | . | TRBJ2-3
CASSWDSGPNQPQHF | TRBV27 | . | TRBJ1-5
CASSQDRRYSPLHF | TRBV27 | . | TRBJ1-6
CASSPYRVGGEKLFF | TRBV19 | . | TRBJ1-4
CASGGGGNNEQFF | TRBV4-1 | . | TRBJ2-1
CASSLRDTYNSPLHF | TRBV27 | few | TRBJ1-6
CASLQSKIYGYTF | TRBV19 | . | TRBJ1-2
CASSRQQGWETQYF | TRBV18 | . | TRBJ2-5
CASRGQGSDEQYF | TRBV27 | . | TRBJ2-7
CASSPQGRTSFAYNEQFF | TRBV7-2 | . | TRBJ2-1
CASSQENRDFETQYF | TRBV4-1 | . | TRBJ2-5
CASSLDSLLSFSGNTIYF | TRBV5-1 | . | TRBJ1-3
CASNWDSGGEKLFF | TRBV2 | . | TRBJ1-4
CAISSEGRTNEKLFF | TRBV10-3 | . | TRBJ1-4
CASSVGQGVDTQYF | TRBV6-4 | . | TRBJ2-3